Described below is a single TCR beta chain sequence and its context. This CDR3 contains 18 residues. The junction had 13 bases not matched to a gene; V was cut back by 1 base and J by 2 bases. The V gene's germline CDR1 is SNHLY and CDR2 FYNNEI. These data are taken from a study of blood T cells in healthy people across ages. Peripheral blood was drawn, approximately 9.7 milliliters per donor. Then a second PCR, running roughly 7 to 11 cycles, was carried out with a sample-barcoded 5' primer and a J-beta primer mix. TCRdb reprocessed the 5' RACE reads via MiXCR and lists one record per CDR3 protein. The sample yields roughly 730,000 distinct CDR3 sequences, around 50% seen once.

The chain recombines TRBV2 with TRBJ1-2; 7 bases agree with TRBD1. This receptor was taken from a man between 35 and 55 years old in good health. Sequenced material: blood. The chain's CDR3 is CASSEEKKGANGNYGYTF. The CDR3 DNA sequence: TGTGCCAGCAGTGAAGAAAAAAAGGGGGCGAACGGGAACTATGGCTACACCTTC.